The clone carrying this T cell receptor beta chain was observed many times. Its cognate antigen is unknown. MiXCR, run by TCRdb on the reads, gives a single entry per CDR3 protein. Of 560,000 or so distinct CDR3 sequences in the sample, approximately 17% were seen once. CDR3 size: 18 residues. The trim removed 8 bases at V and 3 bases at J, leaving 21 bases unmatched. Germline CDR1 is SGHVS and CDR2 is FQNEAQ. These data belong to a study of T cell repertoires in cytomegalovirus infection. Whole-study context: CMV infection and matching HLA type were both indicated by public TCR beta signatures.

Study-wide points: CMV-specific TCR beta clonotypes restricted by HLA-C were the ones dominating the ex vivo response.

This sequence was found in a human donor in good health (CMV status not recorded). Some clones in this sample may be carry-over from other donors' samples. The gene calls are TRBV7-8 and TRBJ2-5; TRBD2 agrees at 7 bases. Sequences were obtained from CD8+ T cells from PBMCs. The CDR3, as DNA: TGTGCCAGCTGGAGGGCGGGAGCTCTTTTGCCTGAAGAAGAGACCCAGTACTTC. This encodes CASWRAGALLPEEETQYF.